This T cell receptor beta chain originates from a study of cytomegalovirus exposure and HLA in healthy donors. The PCR ran on 60 Vbeta and 13 Jbeta primers. Profiling relied on immunoSEQ multiplex PCR, and the TCRdb table lists in-frame clones only, not all of them. The sample contains 130,000 or so clones, roughly 80% of which appear only once. This clone has a handful of counts. The source of this sequence is a man younger than 40 in good health and CMV-seronegative. The source material was PBMCs.

CDR3 nucleotide sequence: TGTGCCAGCAGCTCCGTATTTTACGAGCAGTACTTC. It translates to CASSSVFYEQYF. The rearrangement uses TRBV7-2 and TRBJ2-7; no reliable D call. V shed 4 bases and J shed 4 bases, with 8 bases lying between them. Germline-derived CDR1 and CDR2 are SGHTA and FQGNSA. The CDR3 consists of 12 residues.